Below, 22 T cell receptor beta chains from the same sample are listed, as sequenced in a study of blood T cell repertoires in COVID-19. TCRdb keeps only in-frame clones here, not all; method: immunoSEQ multiplex PCR. This table holds roughly 120,000 clones, roughly 74% found once. Sequenced material: peripheral blood. The receptors here all came from an older man with COVID-19, enrolled during active disease.

The chain has TRBV2 and TRBJ1-5, with D possibly being TRBD1 (6 bases). The V and J ends lost 5 bases and 0 bases respectively, with 11 bases between them. Germline V lookup: CDR1 SNHLY, CDR2 FYNNEI. The CDR3 length is 15 residues. DNA for the CDR3: TGTGCCAGCAGTTGGGACACTTATAGCAATCAGCCCCAGCATTTT. Its translation: CASSWDTYSNQPQHF.

The V gene is TRBV6-5, the J gene TRBJ2-7, with a weak D call TRBD1 (6 bases). V was shortened by 5 bases and J by 5 bases, with 10 bases between the two germline ends. Germline V gives CDR1 MNHEY, CDR2 SVGAGI. The CDR3 spans 12 residues. The CDR3 protein is CASSPQGDEQYF. The CDR3, as DNA: TGTGCCAGCAGTCCACAGGGCGACGAGCAGTACTTC.

The chain employs TRBV19 and TRBJ2-1; 11 bases are shared with TRBD2. This CDR3 region has 14 residues. J lost 7 bases, V lost 3 bases, and 2 bases had no gene match. Germline CDR1 is LNHDA and CDR2 is SQIVND (reference sequence). The CDR3 sequence is CASSILAGGNEQFF. The DNA of the CDR3 is TGTGCCAGTAGTATCCTAGCGGGAGGAAATGAGCAGTTCTTC.

CDR3 coding DNA: TGTGCCAGCTCACCTCGGCAGGGTGGAACCTACGAGCAGTACTTC. It codes for CASSPRQGGTYEQYF. The chain recombines TRBV18 with TRBJ2-7, with D possibly matching TRBD1 (5 bases). CDR3 size: 15 residues. CDR1 is KGHSH, CDR2 LQKENI, per germline. Trimming removed 3 bases from V and 2 bases from J, with 14 bases in between.

The chain couples TRBV7-8 to TRBJ2-7; 9 bases align to TRBD1. This CDR3 contains 15 residues. The germline gives CDR1 SGHVS, CDR2 FQNEAQ. The V and J ends lost 1 base and 3 bases, in that order; junction bases with no gene match: 4. CDR3 loop: CASSLGQGQGYEQYF. The CDR3 DNA follows: TGTGCCAGCAGCTTAGGCCAGGGACAGGGCTACGAGCAGTACTTC.

This chain uses TRBV24-1 with TRBJ1-5; D is perhaps TRBD1 (5 bases). With 3 bases removed from V and 8 bases from J, the gap between germline ends came to 7 bases. CDR1 and CDR2 from the germline V gene are KGHDR and SFDVKD. There are 12 residues in the CDR3. The CDR3 DNA follows: TGTGCCACCAGTGATGGGGGGGAGCCCCAGCATTTT. Amino acids: CATSDGGEPQHF.

The chain recombines TRBV7-6 with TRBJ1-1; the D gene is possibly TRBD1 (5 bases). CDR3 length: 13 amino acids. Trimming pared 6 bases from V and 1 base from J, leaving 9 bases between. Germline CDR1 and CDR2: SGHVS and FNYEAQ. The CDR3 spells CASRLQENTEAFF. The DNA of the CDR3 is TGTGCCAGCAGGCTACAGGAGAACACTGAAGCTTTCTTT.

The rearrangement joins TRBV5-1 to TRBJ2-3; 12 bases are shared with TRBD2. Germline V CDR1 and CDR2: SGHRS, YFSETQ. V gave up 3 bases and J gave up 3 bases; unmatched junction bases: 5. The CDR3 covers 16 residues. The CDR3 region is CASSSGLAGRTDTQYF. The DNA of the CDR3 is TGCGCCAGCAGCTCCGGACTAGCGGGAAGAACAGATACGCAGTATTTT. The complete variable domain, with remaining parts taken from reference TRBV5-1 and TRBJ2-3, reads KAGVTQTPRYLIKTRGQQVTLSCSPISGHRSVSWYQQTPGQGLQFLFEYFSETQRNKGNFPGRFSGRQFSNSRSEMNVSTLELGDSALYLCASSSGLAGRTDTQYFGPGTRLTVL.

The V gene is TRBV5-8, the J gene TRBJ2-1; 8 bases line up with TRBD2. The CDR3 runs 19 residues. Germline V gene data show CDR1 as SGHTS and CDR2 as YDEGEE. Trimming at V came to 0 bases and at J to 0 bases, leaving 11 bases not matched to a gene. CDR3 coding DNA: TGTGCCAGCAGCTTGGTTCGACTAGCGTCCGATTACTCCTACAATGAGCAGTTCTTC. Its translation: CASSLVRLASDYSYNEQFF.

The sample holds a few counts of this clone. This rearrangement joins TRBV2 to TRBJ2-3, with 8 bases aligning to TRBD2. Per germline, CDR1 SNHLY and CDR2 FYNNEI. The CDR3 runs 16 residues. V gave up 6 bases and J gave up 3 bases; unmatched junction bases: 11. The CDR3 sequence: CASSDGVAGGTDTQYF. The CDR3 region has the DNA TGTGCCAGCAGCGATGGCGTGGCGGGAGGTACAGATACGCAGTATTTT.

The gene calls are TRBV7-3 and TRBJ1-2; D ambiguous. There are 12 residues in the CDR3. From germline, CDR1 is SGHTA and CDR2 FQGTGA. V was shortened by 3 bases and J by 8 bases, with 10 bases between the two germline ends. The CDR3 is CASSFPLGGYTF. The CDR3 DNA reads TGTGCCAGCAGCTTTCCGCTCGGGGGCTACACCTTC.

The chain has TRBV6-5 and TRBJ2-5, with 7 bases matching TRBD2. J gave up 5 bases and V 6 bases, and 9 bases lay outside the gene matches. The length of the CDR3 is 14 residues. CDR1 is MNHEY and CDR2 is SVGAGI in the germline V gene. DNA for the CDR3: TGTGCCAGCAGCCGGGGAGGGACGGGGGAGACCCAGTACTTC. Amino acids: CASSRGGTGETQYF.

Only one count was recorded for this clone. V gene TRBV18 combines with J gene TRBJ1-1, with 8 nucleotides matching TRBD1. Germline V gene data show CDR1 as KGHSH and CDR2 as LQKENI. Trimming at V came to 6 bases and at J to 8 bases, leaving 11 bases not matched to a gene. The CDR3 is 14 amino acids. CDR3 bases: TGTGCCAGCTCGCCGACAGGGGCCGGAAAGGAAGCTTTCTTT. Translation: CASSPTGAGKEAFF.

The CDR3 DNA is TGTGCCAGCAGCGTAGAACGCGGGGCCGAAGAGACCCAGTACTTC. Its translation: CASSVERGAEETQYF. This chain links TRBV9 with TRBJ2-5; maybe TRBD2 (6 bases). V was trimmed by 0 bases and J by 3 bases, leaving 12 bases between them. This CDR3 has 15 residues. The germline V gene has CDR1 SGDLS and CDR2 YYNGEE.

This clone was picked up a small number of times. The chain couples TRBV20-1 to TRBJ2-5; perhaps TRBD1 as D (6 bases). The CDR3 length is 13 residues. V lost 3 bases and J lost 2, with 10 bases in between. CDR1 DFQATT and CDR2 SNEGSKA come from the germline V gene (reference sequence). The CDR3 sequence is CSASRTAQETQYF. CDR3 in DNA: TGCAGTGCTAGTAGGACAGCTCAAGAGACCCAGTACTTC.

This sequence joins TRBV2 and TRBJ2-7, with a weak D call TRBD2 (5 bases). V lost 3 bases, J lost 7 bases, and 10 bases lay in between. Germline V gene sequence: CDR1 SNHLY, CDR2 FYNNEI. CDR3 length equals 12 residues. As DNA, the CDR3 is TGTGCCAGCAGTGAGTCTGGGAGAGAGCAGTACTTC. This gives the protein CASSESGREQYF.

In this sample, this clone turned up a few times. The chain employs TRBV19 and TRBJ2-1, with 9 bases aligning to TRBD2. The CDR3 extends over 14 amino acids. The J segment lost 8 bases and the V segment lost 3 bases, leaving 5 bases of the junction unmatched. The germline V gene encodes CDR1 LNHDA and CDR2 SQIVND (reference sequence). CDR3 amino acids: CASSIKLAGYEQFF. The CDR3, as DNA: TGTGCCAGTAGTATCAAACTAGCGGGTTATGAGCAGTTCTTC.

The rearrangement uses TRBV28 and TRBJ2-1; 7 bases fit TRBD2. Germline CDR1 and CDR2: MDHEN and SYDVKM. This CDR3 has 15 amino acids. CDR3 residues: CALRGRESSYNEQFF. The CDR3 region has the DNA TGTGCTCTGCGAGGGCGGGAGAGCTCCTACAATGAGCAGTTCTTC.

This clone was picked up a small number of times. The rearrangement links TRBV5-1 to TRBJ1-2; D may be TRBD1 (5 bases). This CDR3 region has 13 residues. With 4 bases removed from V and 4 bases from J, the gap between germline ends came to 11 bases. CDR1 SGHRS and CDR2 YFSETQ come from the germline V gene. The chain's CDR3 is CASSLDQGYGYTF. The CDR3 coding sequence is TGCGCCAGCAGCCTTGATCAGGGCTATGGCTACACCTTC.

This clone was picked up one time. V gene TRBV24-1 combines with J gene TRBJ2-5; tentatively, D is TRBD2 (6 bases). V was trimmed by 9 bases and J by 5 bases, leaving 15 bases between them. Germline lookup yields CDR1 KGHDR and CDR2 SFDVKD. CDR3 size: 13 residues. CDR3 sequence (DNA): TGTGCCACCTCTTTCAGCGGAGGGGAGACCCAGTACTTC. This codes for CATSFSGGETQYF.

Only one count was recorded for this clone. This chain uses TRBV29-1 with TRBJ2-1; TRBD2 matches at 7 bases. The CDR3 sequence is 12 residues long. Trimming removed 4 bases from V and 14 bases from J; junction bases left unmatched: 11. The germline gives CDR1 SQVTM, CDR2 ANQGSEA. For the CDR3, the DNA is TGCAGCGTTGCCGCTAGCGGCGGGGAAAAGTTCTTC. Translated, it gives CSVAASGGEKFF.

This clone appeared a few times. The rearrangement joins TRBV4-3 to TRBJ2-7, with 10 bases aligning to TRBD1. The CDR3 extends over 14 amino acids. Trimming cost V 4 bases and J 3 bases; bases outside gene matches: 3. Germline V gene data show CDR1 as LGHNA and CDR2 as YSLEER. The chain's CDR3 is CASSLGQGRYEQYF. CDR3 in DNA: TGCGCCAGCAGCCTGGGACAGGGGCGCTACGAGCAGTACTTC.